This entry lists 9 T cell receptor beta chains sequenced from one sample in a study of CXCR3-negative and CXCR3-positive naive CD8 T cells. Their target antigens are unknown. Researchers prepared the TRB cDNA libraries using 5' RACE with UMI labels. For each CDR3 protein, TCRdb gives one entry from its re-call of the 5' RACE reads, without DNA. This listing includes about 98,000 distinct CDR3 sequences. Study-wide results and caveats: CXCR3-positive naive cells carried more hydrophobic TRB CDR3s than CXCR3-negative ones.

What was sequenced was naive CXCR3+ CD8+ T cells from blood. Subset indicated: CD45RO-CCR7+CD27+CD95- naive CD8+ T cells expressing CXCR3 (TNR3+). The origin of the receptors is a human donor in good health. Some clones in this sample may be carry-over from other donors' samples.

J is TRBJ2-1 and V is TRBV7-9; TCRdb's assignment of TRBD1 cannot be checked, as there is no DNA. This CDR3 contains 13 residues. Germline V gene data show CDR1 as SEHNR and CDR2 as FQNEAQ (reference sequence). The CDR3 is CASSSGAYNEQFF.

The rearrangement uses TRBV6-2 or TRBV6-3 and TRBJ2-1; the TCRdb call, TRBD1, lacks DNA for checking. Per the germline V gene, CDR1 is MNHEY and CDR2 is SVGEGT. The CDR3 consists of 16 residues. CDR3 protein: CASSYTGRGLYNEQFF.

The chain links TRBV27 to TRBJ2-1; TCRdb's assignment of TRBD1 cannot be checked, as there is no DNA. Germline V CDR1 and CDR2: MNHEY, SMNVEV (reference sequence). CDR3 length: 15 amino acids. Here the CDR3 reads CASSPTGGTYNEQFF.

V and J are TRBV6-2 or TRBV6-3 and TRBJ2-7; with no DNA, the TCRdb D assignment of TRBD1 cannot be verified. The CDR3 is 14 amino acids. Germline lookup yields CDR1 MNHEY and CDR2 SVGEGT. The CDR3 loop reads CASSYGGQTYEQYF.

The chain is built from TRBV7-9 and TRBJ1-6; TCRdb lists TRBD1, though no DNA is available to test this call. Germline CDR1 reads SEHNR; CDR2 reads FQNEAQ (reference sequence). The CDR3 is made up of 16 amino acids. CDR3 in amino acids: CASSPPTGTGPSPLHF.

This chain connects TRBV29-1 to TRBJ2-2; TCRdb proposes TRBD1, but this gene call is untestable without DNA. The CDR3 runs to 16 residues. Germline V gene lookup returns CDR1 SQVTM and CDR2 ANQGSEA. CDR3 residues: CSVVPNGRESTGELFF.

The chain has TRBV15 and TRBJ1-2. CDR1 is LNHNV, CDR2 YYDKDF, per germline (reference sequence). This CDR3 comprises 14 residues. The CDR3 here is CATRLTHGDYGYTF.

The V call is TRBV5-1, the J call TRBJ2-1; TCRdb names TRBD2, which stays unverified in the absence of DNA. CDR1 and CDR2 from the germline V gene are SGHRS and YFSETQ. The CDR3 totals 16 residues. CDR3 protein: CASSSDSQSSYNEQFF.

J is TRBJ2-5 and V is TRBV12-3 or TRBV12-4; TCRdb indicates TRBD2, and absent DNA this call remains unverified. This CDR3 contains 14 residues. This CDR3 is CASSPPDGQETQYF.